The sequence of this TCR beta chain was determined in a study of PD-1 blockade in classical Hodgkin lymphoma. J lost 9 bases, V lost 8 bases, and 9 bases had no gene match. There are 14 residues in the CDR3. Looked up from germline, CDR1 is MDHEN and CDR2 is SYDVKM. In regard to this clone: Its cognate antigen is unknown.

Findings and limits, study-wide: Baseline TCR diversity was reportedly lower in newly diagnosed patients than in healthy donors. It was reported as lower still in relapsed/refractory patients.

Sequenced by immunoSEQ multiplex PCR; TCRdb stores in-frame clones only, minus some. The sample lists fewer than 90,000 clones, approximately 93% occurring once. Time point given: newly diagnosed, previously untreated cHL patient sample. The sample comprised peripheral blood mononuclear cells (PBMCs). The chain recombines TRBV28 with TRBJ1-4; 10 bases fit TRBD1. The sequence derives from a human donor with classical Hodgkin lymphoma. CDR3 amino acids: CASGGDRGPKKLFF. The DNA of the CDR3 is TGTGCCAGCGGAGGGGACAGGGGCCCTAAAAAACTGTTTTTT.